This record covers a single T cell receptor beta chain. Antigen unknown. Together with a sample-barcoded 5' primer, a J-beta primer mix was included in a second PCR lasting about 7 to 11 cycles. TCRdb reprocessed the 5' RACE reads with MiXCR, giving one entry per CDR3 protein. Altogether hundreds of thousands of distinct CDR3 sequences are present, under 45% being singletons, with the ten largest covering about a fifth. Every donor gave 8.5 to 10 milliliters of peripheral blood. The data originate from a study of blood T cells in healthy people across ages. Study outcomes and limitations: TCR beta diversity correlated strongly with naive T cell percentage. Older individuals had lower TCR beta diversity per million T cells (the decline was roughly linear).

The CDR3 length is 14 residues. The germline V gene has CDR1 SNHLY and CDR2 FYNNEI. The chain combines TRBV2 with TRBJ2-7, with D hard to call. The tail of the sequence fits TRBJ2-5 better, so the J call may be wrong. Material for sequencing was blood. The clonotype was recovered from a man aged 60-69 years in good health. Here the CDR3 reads CASSVSSRTETQYF. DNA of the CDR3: TGTGCCAGCAGTGTTTCCAGTCGTACGGAGACCCAGTACTTC.